The 29 T cell receptor beta chains listed next were all sequenced from one sample in a study of technical replicates of blood from a few donors. The table came from immunoSEQ multiplex PCR; TCRdb's copy has only in-frame clones and leaves some out. The sample gives more than 65,000 clones, around 94% of which show up once; 0.41% is in the top ten. Sequenced material: T cells isolated from PBMCs. All receptors come from a human donor in good health.

This clone was picked up one time. This chain uses TRBV5-1 with TRBJ2-3; 10 positions agree with TRBD1. CDR1 and CDR2 from the germline V gene are SGHRS and YFSETQ. The CDR3 extends over 16 amino acids. With 5 bases clipped from V and 0 bases from J, the junction kept 6 bases outside the gene matches. The CDR3, as DNA: TGCGCCAGCAGGGGGACAGGGGCGATTAGCACAGATACGCAGTATTTT. This gives the protein CASRGTGAISTDTQYF.

The chain has TRBV4-2 and TRBJ2-7; a possible D gene is TRBD2 (6 bases). This CDR3 spans 13 amino acids. Trimming left V 5 bases short and J 1 base short, with 9 bases between. CDR1 and CDR2 from the germline V gene are LGHNA and YNFKEQ. DNA of the CDR3: TGTGCCAGCAGCGCGGGACTTTCCTACGAGCAGTACTTC. Translated, it gives CASSAGLSYEQYF.

This chain links TRBV19 with TRBJ2-2; D unclear. CDR3 length: 13 residues. Germline loops: CDR1 LNHDA, CDR2 SQIVND (reference sequence). Trimming took 5 bases from V and 6 from J, leaving 10 bases between them. Here the CDR3 reads CASSYERSGELFF. DNA for the CDR3: TGTGCCAGTAGTTACGAGAGGTCCGGGGAGCTGTTTTTT. The full variable domain, rest sourced from reference TRBV19 and TRBJ2-2, is DGGITQSPKYLFRKEGQNVTLSCEQNLNHDAMYWYRQDPGQGLRLIYYSQIVNDFQKGDIAEGYSVSREKKESFPLTVTSAQKNPTAFYLCASSYERSGELFFGEGSRLTVL.

The rearrangement links TRBV11-3 to TRBJ1-2, with D tentatively TRBD1 (5 bases). Trimming stripped 5 bases from V and 4 bases from J, with 17 bases between. CDR3 length: 15 residues. Germline loops: CDR1 SGHNT, CDR2 YENEEA. CDR3 nucleotides: TGTGCCAGCAGCCAGACAGTCCACGACCCCTATGGCTACACCTTC. This gives the protein CASSQTVHDPYGYTF.

This clone was picked up one time. The chain combines TRBV6-6 with TRBJ2-7; TRBD1 is a possible D gene (5 bases). Germline values: CDR1 MNHNY, CDR2 SVGAGI (reference sequence). CDR3 length: 16 amino acids. V was trimmed by 5 bases and J by 1 base, leaving 18 bases between them. The CDR3 protein is CASSRRILTESYEQYF. In DNA, the CDR3 is TGTGCCAGCAGTCGCCGTATACTGACAGAGTCCTACGAGCAGTACTTC.

The chain employs TRBV27 and TRBJ2-7; TRBD2 matches 13 bases. Per the germline V gene, CDR1 is MNHEY and CDR2 is SMNVEV (reference sequence). This CDR3 has 20 amino acids. The trim removed 1 base at V and 4 bases at J, leaving 16 bases unmatched. CDR3 DNA sequence: TGTGCCAGCAGTTTATTTTTCGGCGGTACCGGGACTAGCGGGGCATACGAGCAGTACTTC. Protein sequence: CASSLFFGGTGTSGAYEQYF.

The chain joins TRBV25-1 to TRBJ2-3; 9 bases map to TRBD2. V dropped 5 bases and J dropped 6; count of bases not matched to a gene: 9. The CDR3 consists of 15 residues. Germline assignment: CDR1 MGHDK and CDR2 SYGVNS. CDR3 coding DNA: TGTGCCAGCAGTCGTCTAGCGGGGAAATGGGATACGCAGTATTTT. The encoded protein is CASSRLAGKWDTQYF.

The chain is built from TRBV19 and TRBJ1-2, with TRBD1 as a possible D gene (5 bases). This CDR3 is 12 amino acids long. V dropped 5 bases and J dropped 8 bases, with 12 bases sitting between them. CDR1 and CDR2 from the germline V gene are LNHDA and SQIVND (reference sequence). CDR3 coding DNA: TGTGCCAGTAGTCTAGGGGCCAGCGGCTACACCTTC. Translating it yields CASSLGASGYTF.

The chain employs TRBV5-6 and TRBJ2-7; 10 bases agree with TRBD2. CDR3 length: 16 residues. V gave up 4 bases and J gave up 2 bases; unmatched junction bases: 9. Germline V gives CDR1 SGHDT, CDR2 YYEEEE. In DNA, the CDR3 is TGTGCCAGCAGCCTAGAAGCGGGAGGGCCACCCTACGAGCAGTACTTC. It codes for CASSLEAGGPPYEQYF.

The rearrangement joins TRBV7-2 to TRBJ2-7; the match to TRBD1 covers 8 bases. This CDR3 is 16 amino acids long. Trimming removed 3 bases from V and 2 bases from J; junction bases left unmatched: 9. Germline CDR1 reads SGHTA; CDR2 reads FQGNSA. This chain's CDR3 is CASSFSGGVPTYEQYF. The CDR3 region has the DNA TGTGCCAGCAGCTTTTCAGGGGGCGTGCCGACCTACGAGCAGTACTTC.

This sequence joins TRBV7-9 and TRBJ2-3, with D maybe TRBD1 (6 bases). Trimming took 6 bases from V and 1 from J, leaving 20 bases between them. The CDR3 has 17 residues. CDR1 and CDR2 from the germline V gene are SEHNR and FQNEAQ (reference sequence). Written as DNA, the CDR3 is TGTGCCAGCAGTCTCATAACAGGGAAATATGGCACAGATACGCAGTATTTT. Its translation: CASSLITGKYGTDTQYF.

This chain uses TRBV30 with TRBJ2-5; a possible D gene is TRBD2 (6 bases). Per germline, CDR1 GTSNPN and CDR2 SVGIG (reference sequence). The CDR3 runs 14 residues. The germline V and J ends were trimmed by 1 base and 4 bases, with 13 bases remaining between them. This CDR3 is CAWSAEGLRETQYF. For the CDR3, the DNA is TGTGCCTGGAGTGCGGAGGGGTTAAGAGAGACCCAGTACTTC.

This chain connects TRBV14 to TRBJ1-2; D is ambiguous. V lost 4 bases and J 2 bases, leaving 5 bases between the germline ends. The CDR3 has 12 amino acids. CDR1 and CDR2 from the germline V gene are SGHDN and FVKESK. In nucleotides, the CDR3 is TGTGCCAGCAGCCCGGTAAACTATGGCTACACCTTC. Its protein is CASSPVNYGYTF.

The V call is TRBV4-1, the J call TRBJ2-7; 10 bases are shared with TRBD2. From germline, CDR1 is MGHRA and CDR2 YSYEKL. Trimming at V came to 4 bases and at J to 6 bases, leaving 12 bases not matched to a gene. This CDR3 region has 16 residues. The CDR3 DNA follows: TGCGCCAGCAGCCGCTTCGGGGCTAGCGGGAGACGCGAGCAGTACTTC. Protein: CASSRFGASGRREQYF.

The chain joins TRBV6-5 to TRBJ2-1, with a possible D match to TRBD1 (5 bases). V gave up 2 bases and J gave up 4 bases, with 9 bases separating them. The CDR3 is made up of 14 amino acids. In germline, CDR1 is MNHEY, CDR2 SVGAGI. CDR3 DNA: TGTGCCAGCAGTTACCGACGGACATACAATGAGCAGTTCTTC. Its translation: CASSYRRTYNEQFF.

V and J are TRBV7-6 and TRBJ2-7, with 9 bases lining up with TRBD1. Trimming took 5 bases from V and 4 from J; bases not matched to a gene: 9. The CDR3 totals 15 residues. Germline CDR1 reads SGHVS; CDR2 reads FNYEAQ. As DNA, the CDR3 is TGTGCCAGCAGCCCGAGGACAGGGGCAGGTTACGAGCAGTACTTC. As protein: CASSPRTGAGYEQYF.

This sequence joins TRBV7-6 and TRBJ1-1; 11 nucleotides agree with TRBD1. Germline V gene data show CDR1 as SGHVS and CDR2 as FNYEAQ. J was trimmed by 1 base and V by 3 bases; bases with no gene match: 7. The CDR3 consists of 17 residues. CDR3 loop: CASSFPGTGGKNTEAFF. The DNA for the CDR3 is TGTGCCAGCAGCTTTCCCGGGACAGGGGGGAAGAACACTGAAGCTTTCTTT.

V and J are TRBV9 and TRBJ2-2, with 14 positions matching TRBD2. Losses at the gene ends were 0 bases for V and 3 bases for J; bases not matched to a gene: 7. Germline V gene lookup returns CDR1 SGDLS and CDR2 YYNGEE. CDR3 length equals 19 residues. CDR3 loop: CASSVEGLAGGRYTGELFF. CDR3 sequence (DNA): TGTGCCAGCAGCGTAGAAGGACTAGCGGGAGGTCGTTACACCGGGGAGCTGTTTTTT.

The chain carries TRBV5-4 and TRBJ2-1; the match to TRBD1 covers 7 bases. V lost 6 bases, J lost 2 bases, and 11 bases stayed unmatched. Germline V gene sequence: CDR1 SGHNT, CDR2 YYREEE (reference sequence). The CDR3 loop spans 16 amino acids. CDR3 protein: CASTLRDRGTYNEQFF. In nucleotides, the CDR3 is TGTGCCAGCACCCTCCGGGACAGAGGTACCTACAATGAGCAGTTCTTC.

This chain joins TRBV5-4 and TRBJ1-3, with 8 bases aligning to TRBD1. The CDR3 has 13 residues. Trimming at V came to 10 bases and at J to 0 bases, leaving 3 bases not matched to a gene. The germline gives CDR1 SGHNT, CDR2 YYREEE (reference sequence). The DNA of the CDR3 is TGTGCCTGGACAGGGAGCTCTGGAAACACCATATATTTT. Protein: CAWTGSSGNTIYF.

This rearrangement joins TRBV11-2 to TRBJ1-1; 8 nucleotides line up with TRBD1. Germline-derived CDR1 and CDR2 are SGHAT and FQNNGV. This CDR3 has 15 amino acids. The trim removed 4 bases at V and 3 bases at J, leaving 7 bases unmatched. CDR3 residues: CASSSVTGAYTEAFF. DNA of the CDR3: TGTGCCAGCAGCTCAGTGACAGGGGCTTACACTGAAGCTTTCTTT.

This chain joins TRBV30 and TRBJ1-4; tentative D call: TRBD1 (6 bases). The V end was cut by 2 bases, the J end by 10 bases, with 17 bases between. The germline V gene has CDR1 GTSNPN and CDR2 SVGIG (reference sequence). CDR3 length equals 14 residues. CDR3 sequence (DNA): TGTGCCTGGAGTCAGCTCAGAGGGGGGGGAAAACTGTTTTTT. It is translated as CAWSQLRGGGKLFF.

The chain links TRBV9 to TRBJ2-5; TRBD2 matches at 10 bases. This CDR3 spans 14 amino acids. Germline V gene data show CDR1 as SGDLS and CDR2 as YYNGEE. V lost 5 bases to trimming and J lost 3 bases; unmatched junction nucleotides: 4. The CDR3 is CASSEAGGEETQYF. The CDR3 DNA is TGTGCCAGCAGTGAAGCGGGAGGGGAAGAGACCCAGTACTTC.

The genes are TRBV4-1 and TRBJ1-1, with 7 bases identical to TRBD1. V shed 3 bases and J 1 base; nucleotides not matched to a gene: 5. In germline, CDR1 is MGHRA, CDR2 YSYEKL. The length of the CDR3 is 15 residues. CDR3 sequence: CASSHIRTGNTEAFF. DNA for the CDR3: TGCGCCAGCAGCCACATCCGGACAGGGAACACTGAAGCTTTCTTT.

A single count supports this clone. V is TRBV6-5 and J is TRBJ1-2; 7 bases are a match to TRBD1. The CDR3 runs 12 residues. The V and J ends lost 8 bases and 5 bases, in that order; junction bases with no gene match: 5. Germline CDR1 and CDR2: MNHEY and SVGAGI. This CDR3 reads CASSTGPYGYTF. CDR3 DNA sequence: TGTGCCAGCTCGACAGGGCCATATGGCTACACCTTC.

This clone was found once. The genes are TRBV28 and TRBJ1-2; D is undetermined. Trimming stripped 5 bases from V and 2 bases from J, with 9 bases between. Germline V gene sequence: CDR1 MDHEN, CDR2 SYDVKM. The CDR3 sequence is 13 residues long. This CDR3 reads CASSLSGNYGYTF. CDR3 nucleotides: TGTGCCAGCAGTCTGTCCGGGAACTATGGCTACACCTTC.

The chain links TRBV6-6 to TRBJ2-3; possibly TRBD2 for D (6 bases). The germline CDR1 and CDR2 sequences are MNHNY and SVGAGI (reference sequence). This CDR3 contains 16 residues. V dropped 3 bases and J dropped 0 bases, with 13 bases sitting between them. The CDR3: CASSYSSGYSTDTQYF. The DNA for the CDR3 is TGTGCCAGCAGTTATTCGAGCGGGTATAGCACAGATACGCAGTATTTT.

The chain combines TRBV11-3 with TRBJ1-2, with D maybe TRBD1 (5 bases). CDR3 length equals 14 residues. With 5 bases removed from V and 7 bases from J, the gap between germline ends came to 17 bases. Per germline, CDR1 SGHNT and CDR2 YENEEA. The CDR3 DNA sequence: TGTGCCAGCAGCCAGATTTCAGGGAAAGGTGGCTACACCTTC. This encodes CASSQISGKGGYTF.

This chain connects TRBV7-2 to TRBJ2-7; no clear D gene. Trimming removed 5 bases from V and 4 bases from J, with 9 bases in between. CDR3 size: 12 residues. From germline, CDR1 is SGHTA and CDR2 FQGNSA. CDR3 sequence: CASSPAAYEQYF. The CDR3 region has the DNA TGTGCCAGCAGCCCCGCGGCTTACGAGCAGTACTTC.